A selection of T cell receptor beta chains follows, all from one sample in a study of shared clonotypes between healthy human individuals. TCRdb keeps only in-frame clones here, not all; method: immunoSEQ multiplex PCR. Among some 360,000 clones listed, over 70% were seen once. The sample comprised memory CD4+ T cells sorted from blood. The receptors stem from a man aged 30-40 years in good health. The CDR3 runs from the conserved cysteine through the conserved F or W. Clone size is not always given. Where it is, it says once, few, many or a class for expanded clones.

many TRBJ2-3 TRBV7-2 CASSTRAGALTDTQYF
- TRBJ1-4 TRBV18 CASSPPGVDEKLFF
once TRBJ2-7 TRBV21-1 CASSPPGPHIGDLSYEQYF
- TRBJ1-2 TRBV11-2 CASSSITRGRKDSYGYTF
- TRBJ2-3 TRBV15 CATSRDTGADTQYF
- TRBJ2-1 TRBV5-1 CASSLGGLAEYNEQFF
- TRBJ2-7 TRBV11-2 CASSRVFVYEQYF
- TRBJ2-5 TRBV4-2 CASSLKGSETQYF
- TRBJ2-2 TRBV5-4 CASSDDREATGELFF
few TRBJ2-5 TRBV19 CASSIVQDTQETQYF
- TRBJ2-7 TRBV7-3 CASSLLTGGEQYF
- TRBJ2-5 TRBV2 CASSPFGETQYF
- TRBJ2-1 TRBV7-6 CASSLSSLKGPSSYNEQFF
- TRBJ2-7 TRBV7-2 CASSSRDRLYEQYF
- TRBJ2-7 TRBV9 CASSPGAGGPLEQYF
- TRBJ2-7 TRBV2 CASRLLAEAYEQYF
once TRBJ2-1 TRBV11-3 CASSADGLDNEQFF
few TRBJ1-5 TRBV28 CASMEGNQPQHF
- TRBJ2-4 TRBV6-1 CASSEEERRLLPGKNIQYF
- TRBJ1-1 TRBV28 CASPSVKQGVYTEAFF
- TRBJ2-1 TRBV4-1 CASSDREGQFF
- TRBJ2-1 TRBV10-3 CATEYAGGALLGREQFF
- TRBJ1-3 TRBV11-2 CASSLLGSGNTIYF